This entry is about one TCR beta chain. The antigen is undetermined. V was shortened by 3 bases and J by 1 base, with 9 bases between the two germline ends. Germline V CDR1 and CDR2: MNHNS, SASEGT. The CDR3 has 15 residues. This entry belongs to a study of CD8+ T cells in alopecia areata. Study-level results: Clonality was higher in lesional than normal scalp, especially in alopecia totalis/universalis.

PBMCs served as the source from which CD4+ and CD8+ T cells were sorted. Isolated RNA was reverse transcribed into cDNA used as the sequencing template. Measured with immunoSEQ multiplex PCR; TCRdb has only the in-frame clones, and not every one. The sample shows some 170,000 clones, around 71% of them seen only once. This clonotype was obtained from a human donor with alopecia areata. This chain connects TRBV6-1 to TRBJ2-2, with D tentatively TRBD1 (6 bases). Source: CD8+ T cells sorted from blood, taken at week 0. CDR3 nucleotides: TGTGCCAGCAGTGACCCGGGACAGAACACCGGGGAGCTGTTTTTT. Its translation is CASSDPGQNTGELFF.